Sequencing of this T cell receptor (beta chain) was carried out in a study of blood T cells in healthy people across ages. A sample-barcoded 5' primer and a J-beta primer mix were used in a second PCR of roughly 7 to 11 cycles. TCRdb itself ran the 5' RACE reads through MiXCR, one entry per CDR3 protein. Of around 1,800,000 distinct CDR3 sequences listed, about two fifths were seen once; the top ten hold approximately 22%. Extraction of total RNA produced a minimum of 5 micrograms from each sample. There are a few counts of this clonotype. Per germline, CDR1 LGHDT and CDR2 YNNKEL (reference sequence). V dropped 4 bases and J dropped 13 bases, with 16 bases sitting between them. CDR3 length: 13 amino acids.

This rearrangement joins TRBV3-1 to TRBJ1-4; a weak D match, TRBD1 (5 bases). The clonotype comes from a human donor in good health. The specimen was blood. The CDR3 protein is CASSPGGVARLFF. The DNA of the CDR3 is TGTGCCAGCAGCCCCGGAGGGGTGGCGCGACTGTTTTTT.